This entry features one T cell receptor (beta chain) sequence. Its antigen is currently unknown. This sample is drawn from a study of OX40 agonist ivuxolimab in advanced cancers. Study results and limitations: On average, CD8+ T cells had more expanded clones than CD4+.

At baseline, cycle 4 day 1, and cycle 7 day 1, blood was sampled. After removal of 2 bases from V and 6 bases from J, the junction contained 5 bases not matched to a gene. CDR1 and CDR2 from the germline V gene are MNHNS and SASEGT. This CDR3 has 15 amino acids. Produced via immunoSEQ multiplex PCR; TCRdb's table is partial and in-frame only. Among 55,000 to 70,000 clones listed, about 79% were seen once. The chain links TRBV6-1 to TRBJ2-2; 8 nucleotides align to TRBD1. The material was CD4+ or CD8+ T cells sorted from blood, obtained in a trial of the OX40 agonist ivuxolimab. The sequence was obtained from an adult with an advanced solid tumor such as melanoma, head and neck, liver or kidney cancer. CDR3 protein: CASSERIQGAGELFF. DNA for the CDR3: TGTGCCAGCAGTGAAAGGATACAGGGGGCCGGGGAGCTGTTTTTT.